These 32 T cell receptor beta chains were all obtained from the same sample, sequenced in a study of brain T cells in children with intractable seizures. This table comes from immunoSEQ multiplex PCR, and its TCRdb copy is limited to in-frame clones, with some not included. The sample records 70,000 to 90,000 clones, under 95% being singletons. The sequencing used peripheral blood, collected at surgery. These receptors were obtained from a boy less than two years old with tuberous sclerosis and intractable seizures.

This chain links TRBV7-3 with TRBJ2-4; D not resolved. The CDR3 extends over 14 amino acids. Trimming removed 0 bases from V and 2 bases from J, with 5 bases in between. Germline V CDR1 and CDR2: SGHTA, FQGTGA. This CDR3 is CASSLTDTKNIQYF. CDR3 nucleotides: TGTGCCAGCAGCTTAACAGATACCAAAAACATTCAGTACTTC.

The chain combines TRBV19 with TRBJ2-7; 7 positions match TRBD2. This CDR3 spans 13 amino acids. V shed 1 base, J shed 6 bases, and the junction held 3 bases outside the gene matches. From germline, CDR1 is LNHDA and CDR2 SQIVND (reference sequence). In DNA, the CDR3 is TGTGCCAGTAGTATAGGCGGGAGTTCCGAGCAGTACTTC. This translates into CASSIGGSSEQYF. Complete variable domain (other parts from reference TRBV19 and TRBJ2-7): DGGITQSPKYLFRKEGQNVTLSCEQNLNHDAMYWYRQDPGQGLRLIYYSQIVNDFQKGDIAEGYSVSREKKESFPLTVTSAQKNPTAFYLCASSIGGSSEQYFGPGTRLTVT.

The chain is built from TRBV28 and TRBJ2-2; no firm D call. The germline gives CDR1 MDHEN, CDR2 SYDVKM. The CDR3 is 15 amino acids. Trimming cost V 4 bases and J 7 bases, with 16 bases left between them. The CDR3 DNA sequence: TGTGCCAGCAGTTCAAACCCCCGCGGCGGCGGGGAGCTGTTTTTT. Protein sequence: CASSSNPRGGGELFF.

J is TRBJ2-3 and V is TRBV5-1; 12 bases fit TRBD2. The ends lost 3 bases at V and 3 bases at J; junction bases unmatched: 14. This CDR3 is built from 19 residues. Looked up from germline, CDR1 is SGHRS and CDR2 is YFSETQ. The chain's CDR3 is CASSWTGLAGSTETDTQYF. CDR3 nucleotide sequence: TGCGCCAGCAGCTGGACCGGACTAGCGGGATCCACGGAAACAGATACGCAGTATTTT.

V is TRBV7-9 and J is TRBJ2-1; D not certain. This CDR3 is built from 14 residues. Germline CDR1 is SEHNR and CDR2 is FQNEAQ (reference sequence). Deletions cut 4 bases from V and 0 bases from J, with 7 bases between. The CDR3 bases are TGTGCCAGCAGCTCCTCAAGCTCCTACAATGAGCAGTTCTTC. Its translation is CASSSSSSYNEQFF.

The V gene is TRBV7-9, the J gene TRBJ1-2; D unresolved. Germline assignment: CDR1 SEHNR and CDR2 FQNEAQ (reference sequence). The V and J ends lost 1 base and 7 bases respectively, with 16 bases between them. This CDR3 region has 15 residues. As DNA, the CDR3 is TGTGCCAGCAGCTTAGGGGTACTGACTATCTCTGGCTACACCTTC. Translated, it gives CASSLGVLTISGYTF.

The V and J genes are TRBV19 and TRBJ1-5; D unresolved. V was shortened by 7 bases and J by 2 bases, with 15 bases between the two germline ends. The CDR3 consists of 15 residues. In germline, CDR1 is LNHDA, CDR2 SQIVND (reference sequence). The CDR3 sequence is CASTPLKGGNQPQHF. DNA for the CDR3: TGTGCCAGTACCCCTTTAAAGGGAGGCAATCAGCCCCAGCATTTT.

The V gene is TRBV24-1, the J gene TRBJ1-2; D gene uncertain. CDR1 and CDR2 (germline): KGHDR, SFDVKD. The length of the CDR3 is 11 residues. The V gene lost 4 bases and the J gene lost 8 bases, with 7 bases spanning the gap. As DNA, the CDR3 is TGTGCCACCAGTGACGGACCGGGCTACACCTTC. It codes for CATSDGPGYTF.

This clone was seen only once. The CDR3: CASSVGSGRTEAFF. CDR3 in DNA: TGTGCCAGCAGCGTAGGCTCAGGGCGAACTGAAGCTTTCTTT. The chain links TRBV9 to TRBJ1-1; perhaps TRBD1 as D (5 bases). The CDR3 length is 14 residues. The V end was cut by 0 bases, the J end by 5 bases, with 11 bases between. Germline lookup yields CDR1 SGDLS and CDR2 YYNGEE.

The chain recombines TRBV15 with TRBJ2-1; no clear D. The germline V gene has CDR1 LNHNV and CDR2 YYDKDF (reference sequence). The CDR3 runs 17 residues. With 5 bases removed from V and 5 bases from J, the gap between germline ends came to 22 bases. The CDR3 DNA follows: TGTGCCACCAGCGCAGGAAGGGCGTTCGGGCGACACAATGAGCAGTTCTTC. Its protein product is CATSAGRAFGRHNEQFF. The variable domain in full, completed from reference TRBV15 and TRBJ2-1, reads DAMVIQNPRYQVTQFGKPVTLSCSQTLNHNVMYWYQQKSSQAPKLLFHYYDKDFNNEADTPDNFQSRRPNTSFCFLDIRSPGLGDTAMYLCATSAGRAFGRHNEQFFGPGTRLTVL.

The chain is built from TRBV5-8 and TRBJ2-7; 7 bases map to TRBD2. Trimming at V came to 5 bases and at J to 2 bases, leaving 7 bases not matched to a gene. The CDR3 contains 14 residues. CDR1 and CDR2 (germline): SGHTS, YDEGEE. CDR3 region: CASSRWGGAYEQYF. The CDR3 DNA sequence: TGTGCCAGCAGTAGGTGGGGGGGGGCCTACGAGCAGTACTTC.

CDR3: CASSLLSSEGFF. The DNA for the CDR3 is TGTGCCAGCAGCTTGTTATCCTCGGAGGGATTCTTT. V is TRBV5-5 and J is TRBJ1-1; no clear D gene. Trimming pared 1 base from V and 14 bases from J, leaving 15 bases between. Germline V gives CDR1 SGHKS, CDR2 YYEKEE (reference sequence). This CDR3 contains 12 residues.

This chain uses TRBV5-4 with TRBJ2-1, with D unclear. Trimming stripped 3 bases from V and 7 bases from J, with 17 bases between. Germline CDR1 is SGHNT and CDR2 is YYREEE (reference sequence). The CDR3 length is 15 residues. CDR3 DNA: TGTGCCAGCAGCTCTTTAAAGACTGGGCTTAATGAGCAGTTCTTC. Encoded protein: CASSSLKTGLNEQFF.

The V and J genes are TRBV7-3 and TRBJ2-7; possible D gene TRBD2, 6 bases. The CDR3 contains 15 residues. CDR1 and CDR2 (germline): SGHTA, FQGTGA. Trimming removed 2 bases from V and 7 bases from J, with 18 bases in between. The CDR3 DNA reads TGTGCCAGCAGCTTACTCAGGGCCCCGGGGAGGGAGCAGTACTTC. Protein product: CASSLLRAPGREQYF.

The CDR3 spells CASSSGHADTQYF. In DNA, the CDR3 is TGTGCCAGCAGTTCTGGGCACGCAGATACGCAGTATTTT. The gene calls are TRBV6-5 and TRBJ2-3, with D uncertain. V lost 4 bases, J lost 4 bases, and 9 bases lay in between. The V gene's germline CDR1 is MNHEY and CDR2 SVGAGI. The CDR3 has 13 amino acids.

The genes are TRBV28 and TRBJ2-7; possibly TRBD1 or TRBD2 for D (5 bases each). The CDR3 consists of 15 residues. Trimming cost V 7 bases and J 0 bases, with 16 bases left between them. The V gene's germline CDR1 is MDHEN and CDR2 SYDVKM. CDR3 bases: TGTGCCAGCATTCCCGGGACGCCCAGCTCCTACGAGCAGTACTTC. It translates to CASIPGTPSSYEQYF.

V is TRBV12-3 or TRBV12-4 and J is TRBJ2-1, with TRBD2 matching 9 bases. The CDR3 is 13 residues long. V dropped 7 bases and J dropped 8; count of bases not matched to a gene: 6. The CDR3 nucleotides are TGTGCCAGCAATAGCGGGAGTATCGATGAGCAGTTCTTC. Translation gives CASNSGSIDEQFF.

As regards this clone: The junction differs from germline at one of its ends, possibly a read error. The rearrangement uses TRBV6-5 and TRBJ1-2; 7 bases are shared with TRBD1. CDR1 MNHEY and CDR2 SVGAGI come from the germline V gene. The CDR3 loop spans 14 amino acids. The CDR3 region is CASSGQEGYYVYTF. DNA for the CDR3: TGTGCCAGCAGCGGACAGGAGGGATACTATGTCTACACCTTC.

In DNA, the CDR3 is TGTGCCAGCAGCTCCCCCCTTGACGCGAACACTGAAGCTTTCTTT. It specifies CASSSPLDANTEAFF. The chain joins TRBV7-9 to TRBJ1-1, with unresolved D. The ends were cut back, 4 bases at V and 1 base at J, with 13 bases in the middle. The CDR3 has 15 residues. The V gene's germline CDR1 is SEHNR and CDR2 FQNEAQ (reference sequence). Drawing the rest from reference TRBV7-9 and TRBJ1-1, the complete variable domain is DTGVSQNPRHKITKRGQNVTFRCDPISEHNRLYWYRQTLGQGPEFLTYFQNEAQLEKSRLLSDRFSAERPKGSFSTLEIQRTEQGDSAMYLCASSSPLDANTEAFFGQGTRLTVV.

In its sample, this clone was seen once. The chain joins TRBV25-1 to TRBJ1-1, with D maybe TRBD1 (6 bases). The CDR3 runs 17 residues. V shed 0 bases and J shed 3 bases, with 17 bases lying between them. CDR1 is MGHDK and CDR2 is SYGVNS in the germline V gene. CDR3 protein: CASSEYPNGGRDTEAFF. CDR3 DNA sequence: TGTGCCAGCAGTGAATATCCTAACGGGGGCCGGGACACTGAAGCTTTCTTT.

DNA of the CDR3: TGTGCCAGCGACTCTAGAGGGTACACTGAAGCTTTCTTT. Translating gives CASDSRGYTEAFF. This chain uses TRBV19 with TRBJ1-1; D gene ambiguous. The germline V gene encodes CDR1 LNHDA and CDR2 SQIVND (reference sequence). V lost 9 bases and J 3 bases, leaving 14 bases between the germline ends. This CDR3 is 13 amino acids long.

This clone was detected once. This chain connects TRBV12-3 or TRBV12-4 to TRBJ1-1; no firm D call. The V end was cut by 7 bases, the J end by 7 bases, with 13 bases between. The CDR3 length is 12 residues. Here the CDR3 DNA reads TGTGCCAGCACCCCATTTAGCGGTGAAGCTTTCTTT. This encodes CASTPFSGEAFF.

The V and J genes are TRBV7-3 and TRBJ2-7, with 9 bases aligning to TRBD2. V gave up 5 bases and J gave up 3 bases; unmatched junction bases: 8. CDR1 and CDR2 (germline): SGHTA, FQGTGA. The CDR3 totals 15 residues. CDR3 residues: CASSPPGLALYEQYF. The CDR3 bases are TGTGCCAGCAGCCCGCCGGGACTAGCCCTCTACGAGCAGTACTTC.

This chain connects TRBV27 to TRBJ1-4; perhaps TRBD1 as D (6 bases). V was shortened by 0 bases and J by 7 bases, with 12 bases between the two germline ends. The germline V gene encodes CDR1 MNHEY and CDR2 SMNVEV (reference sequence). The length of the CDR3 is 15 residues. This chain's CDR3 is CASSLSGQGGEKLFF. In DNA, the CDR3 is TGTGCCAGCAGTTTATCGGGACAAGGAGGTGAAAAACTGTTTTTT.

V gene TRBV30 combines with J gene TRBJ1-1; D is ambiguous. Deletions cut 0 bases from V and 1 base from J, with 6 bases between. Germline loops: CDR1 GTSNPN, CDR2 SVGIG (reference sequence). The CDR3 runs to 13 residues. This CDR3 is CAWSVGKNTEAFF. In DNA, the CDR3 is TGTGCCTGGAGTGTCGGCAAGAACACTGAAGCTTTCTTT.

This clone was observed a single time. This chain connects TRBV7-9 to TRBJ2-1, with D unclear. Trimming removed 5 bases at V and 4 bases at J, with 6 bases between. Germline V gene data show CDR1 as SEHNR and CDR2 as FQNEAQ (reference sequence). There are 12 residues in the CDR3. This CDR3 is CASSLSYNEQFF. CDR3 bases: TGTGCCAGCAGCCTATCGTACAATGAGCAGTTCTTC.

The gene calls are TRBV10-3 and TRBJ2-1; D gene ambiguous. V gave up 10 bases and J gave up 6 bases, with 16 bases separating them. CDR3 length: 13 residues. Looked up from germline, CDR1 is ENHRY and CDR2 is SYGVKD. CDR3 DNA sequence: TGTGCCACAACCGAAGCATATGCCAATGAGCAGTTCTTC. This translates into CATTEAYANEQFF.

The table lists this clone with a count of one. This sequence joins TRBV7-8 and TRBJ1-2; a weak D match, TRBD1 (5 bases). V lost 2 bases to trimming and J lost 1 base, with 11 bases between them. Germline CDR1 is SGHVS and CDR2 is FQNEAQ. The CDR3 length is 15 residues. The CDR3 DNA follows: TGTGCCAGCAGCTTACGGGAAGGGGTTAACTATGGCTACACCTTC. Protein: CASSLREGVNYGYTF.

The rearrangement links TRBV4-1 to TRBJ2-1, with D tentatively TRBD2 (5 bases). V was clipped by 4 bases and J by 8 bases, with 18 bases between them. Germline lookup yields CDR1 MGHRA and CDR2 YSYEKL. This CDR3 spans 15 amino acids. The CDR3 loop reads CASSPNSRTRDEQFF. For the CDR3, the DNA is TGCGCCAGCAGCCCCAACTCCCGGACGAGGGATGAGCAGTTCTTC.

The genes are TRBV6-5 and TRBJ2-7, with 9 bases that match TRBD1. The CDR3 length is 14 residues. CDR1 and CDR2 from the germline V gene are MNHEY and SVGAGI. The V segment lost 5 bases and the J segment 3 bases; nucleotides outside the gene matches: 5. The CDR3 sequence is CASSPNRGHYEQYF. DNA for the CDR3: TGTGCCAGCAGTCCAAACAGGGGGCACTACGAGCAGTACTTC.

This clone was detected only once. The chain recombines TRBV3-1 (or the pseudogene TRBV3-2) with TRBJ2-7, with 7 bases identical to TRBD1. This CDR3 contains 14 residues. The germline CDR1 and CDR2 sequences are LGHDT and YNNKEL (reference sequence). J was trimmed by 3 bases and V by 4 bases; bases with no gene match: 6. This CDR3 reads CASSPTGLGYEQYF. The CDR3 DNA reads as TGTGCCAGCAGCCCGACAGGGTTGGGCTACGAGCAGTACTTC.

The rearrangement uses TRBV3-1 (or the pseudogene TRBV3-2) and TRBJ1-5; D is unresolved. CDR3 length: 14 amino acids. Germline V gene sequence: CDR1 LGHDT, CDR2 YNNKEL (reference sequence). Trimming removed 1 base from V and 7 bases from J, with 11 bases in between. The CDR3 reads CASSQGHRGQPQHF. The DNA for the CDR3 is TGTGCCAGCAGCCAAGGTCATCGTGGGCAGCCCCAGCATTTT.